Only a few counts were recorded for the clone carrying this T cell receptor (beta chain). The antigen is not known. The sample belongs to a study of T cells in tuberculosis. Overall study findings and caveats: GEM motif frequencies gave approximately 70% accuracy; the GMM repertoire gave 80% to 90%. Smaller distances to GMM-specific TCRs suggested their expansion in active tuberculosis.

Repertoires were generated with immunoSEQ multiplex PCR, while TCRdb's copy carries only in-frame clones and drops some. The profile covers about 29,000 clones, with around 90% appearing a single time and around 5.7% taken by the ten largest. Trimming at V came to 3 bases and at J to 2 bases, leaving 8 bases not matched to a gene. Germline-derived CDR1 and CDR2 are SEHNR and FQNEAQ (reference sequence). This CDR3 has 16 amino acids. Each clinical donor contributed on average around 97,000 T cells from unsorted cryopreserved PBMC. The clonotype was recovered from a donor between 10 and 29 years old with latent tuberculosis or without tuberculosis infection. V and J are TRBV7-9 and TRBJ2-5, with 8 bases aligning to TRBD2. The sample comprised PBMCs. The CDR3 DNA is TGTGCCAGCAGCTTCCGTCGAGCGGGGGAACAAGAGACCCAGTACTTC. Translation: CASSFRRAGEQETQYF.